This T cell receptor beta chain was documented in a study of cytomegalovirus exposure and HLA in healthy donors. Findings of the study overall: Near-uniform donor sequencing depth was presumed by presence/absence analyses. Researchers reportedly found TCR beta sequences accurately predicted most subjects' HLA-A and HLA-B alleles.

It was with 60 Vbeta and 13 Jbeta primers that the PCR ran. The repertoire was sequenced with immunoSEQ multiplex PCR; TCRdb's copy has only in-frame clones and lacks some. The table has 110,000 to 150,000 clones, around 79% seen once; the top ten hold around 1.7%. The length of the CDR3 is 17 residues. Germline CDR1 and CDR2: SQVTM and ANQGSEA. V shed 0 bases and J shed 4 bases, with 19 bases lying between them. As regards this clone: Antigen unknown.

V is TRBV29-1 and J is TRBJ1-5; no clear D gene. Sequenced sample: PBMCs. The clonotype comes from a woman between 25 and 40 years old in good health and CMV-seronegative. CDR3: CSVEEEGGRVKNQPQHF. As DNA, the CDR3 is TGCAGCGTTGAAGAAGAGGGAGGGAGGGTTAAAAATCAGCCCCAGCATTTT.